These 18 T cell receptor beta chains were sequenced from one sample in a study of cytomegalovirus exposure and HLA in healthy donors. 60 Vbeta and 13 Jbeta primers were used in PCR. Repertoires were generated with immunoSEQ multiplex PCR, while TCRdb's copy carries only in-frame clones and drops some. In the table there are about 100,000 clones, 65% of which are singletons. Sequenced material: PBMCs. The source of these receptors is a man aged 30 to 39 in good health and CMV-seropositive.

Details on this clone: The junction and the germline gene differ at one end; a read error may be behind it. The V gene is TRBV2, the J gene TRBJ2-7; D might be TRBD2 (6 bases). Germline V gene sequence: CDR1 SNHLY, CDR2 FYNNEI. The CDR3 length is 15 residues. The chain's CDR3 is CASNEWDSGSYEQYF. The CDR3 nucleotides read TGTGCCAGCAATGAATGGGACTCGGGCTCCTACGAGCAGTACTTC.

V gene TRBV30 combines with J gene TRBJ2-7; D possibly corresponds to TRBD2 (6 bases). This CDR3 region has 14 residues. Germline CDR1 and CDR2: GTSNPN and SVGIG (reference sequence). The V end lost 0 bases, the J end lost 6 bases, and 15 bases lay between the germline ends. CDR3 in DNA: TGTGCCTGGAGTGTACCCGAGGACTACCCCGAGCAGTACTTC. Protein: CAWSVPEDYPEQYF.

J is TRBJ2-5 and V is TRBV5-4, with D maybe TRBD2 (6 bases). The length of the CDR3 is 14 residues. The germline V gene encodes CDR1 SGHNT and CDR2 YYREEE (reference sequence). The V and J ends lost 3 bases and 2 bases respectively, with 11 bases between them. The CDR3 region has the DNA TGTGCCAGCAGCTATGGGACTGGGCAAGAGACCCAGTACTTC. Translating it yields CASSYGTGQETQYF.

This clone was detected a few times. The chain employs TRBV6-6 and TRBJ1-1; no firm D call. Germline V gives CDR1 MNHNY, CDR2 SVGAGI (reference sequence). V gave up 6 bases and J gave up 3 bases, with 8 bases separating them. The CDR3 is made up of 12 amino acids. CDR3 sequence (DNA): TGTGCCAGCAGCCCCTATGACACTGAAGCTTTCTTT. It codes for CASSPYDTEAFF.

This chain joins TRBV6-5 and TRBJ1-1, with D tentatively TRBD1 (5 bases). V gave up 7 bases and J gave up 7 bases, with 19 bases separating them. CDR3 length: 14 amino acids. CDR1 is MNHEY, CDR2 SVGAGI, per germline. CDR3 in amino acids: CASNMRTTGVEAFF. CDR3 DNA sequence: TGTGCCAGCAACATGAGGACAACGGGGGTTGAAGCTTTCTTT.

The genes are TRBV27 and TRBJ1-5, with D perhaps TRBD1 (5 bases). This CDR3 is 14 amino acids long. The ends were cut back, 4 bases at V and 6 bases at J, with 13 bases in the middle. CDR1 is MNHEY and CDR2 is SMNVEV in the germline V gene (reference sequence). CDR3 residues: CASSSSGLSQPQHF. CDR3 nucleotide sequence: TGTGCCAGCAGTTCTTCAGGGTTAAGTCAGCCCCAGCATTTT.

The chain carries TRBV9 and TRBJ1-2; D is perhaps TRBD1 (5 bases). The ends were cut back, 4 bases at V and 8 bases at J, with 18 bases in the middle. This CDR3 has 14 amino acids. Germline V CDR1 and CDR2: SGDLS, YYNGEE. CDR3 coding DNA: TGTGCCAGCAGCCTAGACGTCGGGGGTGGCGGCTACACCTTC. It translates to CASSLDVGGGGYTF. Full variable domain (missing parts from reference TRBV9 and TRBJ1-2): DSGVTQTPKHLITATGQRVTLRCSPRSGDLSVYWYQQSLDQGLQFLIQYYNGEERAKGNILERFSAQQFPDLHSELNLSSLELGDSALYFCASSLDVGGGGYTFGSGTRLTVV.

V usage is TRBV2 and J usage is TRBJ2-3, with 7 bases fitting TRBD2. V shed 4 bases, J shed 8 bases, and the junction held 3 bases outside the gene matches. Germline lookup yields CDR1 SNHLY and CDR2 FYNNEI. CDR3 length: 12 residues. The CDR3 reads CASSGASGTQYF. The CDR3 DNA is TGTGCCAGCAGTGGCGCTAGCGGTACGCAGTATTTT.

This clone is deemed medium-sized (0.01 to 0.1%). The sample has other DNA sequences that encode this CDR3 too. This rearrangement joins TRBV19 to TRBJ2-1; no definite D call. The CDR3 has 15 residues. CDR1 and CDR2 from the germline V gene are LNHDA and SQIVND (reference sequence). V was trimmed by 3 bases and J by 5 bases, leaving 14 bases between them. The CDR3 region has the DNA TGTGCCAGTAGTATTGGAGTCCTAGAACACAATGAGCAGTTCTTC. It encodes CASSIGVLEHNEQFF.

The chain employs TRBV4-1 and TRBJ1-3, with D perhaps TRBD1 (6 bases). V was cut by 4 bases and J by 11 bases, with 18 bases left in between. Germline loops: CDR1 MGHRA, CDR2 YSYEKL. This CDR3 has 14 residues. This chain's CDR3 is CASSPSRGGAAIYF. The CDR3 nucleotides read TGCGCCAGCAGCCCGTCCCGAGGGGGGGCTGCCATATATTTT.

The chain recombines TRBV4-2 with TRBJ2-3, with 8 bases aligning to TRBD2. CDR1 LGHNA and CDR2 YNFKEQ come from the germline V gene. J lost 7 bases, V lost 8 bases, and 8 bases had no gene match. This CDR3 region has 13 residues. CDR3 bases: TGTGCCAGCGGCCGGGGGGGGACCAATACGCAGTATTTT. This encodes CASGRGGTNTQYF.

The chain links TRBV7-2 to TRBJ2-2; the D gene is possibly TRBD2 (7 bases). The CDR3 is 16 amino acids. V was shortened by 0 bases and J by 1 base, with 9 bases between the two germline ends. CDR1 and CDR2 from the germline V gene are SGHTA and FQGNSA. The CDR3 protein is CASSLAGGRNTGELFF. CDR3 nucleotide sequence: TGTGCCAGCAGCTTAGCGGGGGGGCGGAACACCGGGGAGCTGTTTTTT.

This clone was observed a handful of times. The chain uses TRBV4-1 and TRBJ2-7; possibly TRBD1 for D (5 bases). CDR1 is MGHRA and CDR2 is YSYEKL in the germline V gene. This CDR3 is built from 15 residues. With 1 base removed from V and 2 bases from J, the gap between germline ends came to 12 bases. The CDR3 bases are TGCGCCAGCAGCCAAGTTGAGGACACAACCTACGAGCAGTACTTC. Amino acid sequence: CASSQVEDTTYEQYF.

V is TRBV14 and J is TRBJ2-1; a possible D gene is TRBD2 (6 bases). Germline lookup yields CDR1 SGHDN and CDR2 FVKESK. V was pared by 0 bases and J by 9 bases, with 18 bases between. The CDR3 totals 16 residues. For the CDR3, the DNA is TGTGCCAGCAGCCAAGAACTCGCAGTAGCGGTTGTTGAGCAGTTCTTC. It encodes CASSQELAVAVVEQFF.

The V call is TRBV7-9, the J call TRBJ2-3; possible D gene TRBD2, 7 bases. Trimming stripped 5 bases from V and 1 base from J, with 19 bases between. This CDR3 is built from 17 residues. Germline V lookup: CDR1 SEHNR, CDR2 FQNEAQ (reference sequence). CDR3 sequence (DNA): TGTGCCAGCAGCGCGAGAACGGGCGGGGGCCGCACAGATACGCAGTATTTT. It codes for CASSARTGGGRTDTQYF.

A word on this clone: The sample has other DNA sequences that encode this CDR3 too. V usage is TRBV27 and J usage is TRBJ2-7; the match to TRBD2 covers 7 bases. From germline, CDR1 is MNHEY and CDR2 SMNVEV (reference sequence). This CDR3 spans 11 amino acids. Germline trimming cut 3 bases from V and 7 bases from J; bases unmatched to any gene: 0. This CDR3 reads CASSLGGEQYF. In DNA form, the CDR3 reads TGTGCCAGCAGTTTGGGGGGGGAGCAGTACTTC.

This clone has only a few counts. The V gene is TRBV6-5, the J gene TRBJ2-7; possibly TRBD1 for D (6 bases). Trimming cost V 6 bases and J 0 bases, with 15 bases left between them. The CDR3 covers 15 residues. Germline V lookup: CDR1 MNHEY, CDR2 SVGAGI. CDR3 coding DNA: TGTGCCAGCAGCTGGGGGCCGGACCGCTCCTACGAGCAGTACTTC. Translation gives CASSWGPDRSYEQYF.

The genes are TRBV4-2 and TRBJ2-3; D remains ambiguous. This CDR3 comprises 13 residues. Germline V CDR1 and CDR2: LGHNA, YNFKEQ. V lost 3 bases and J lost 6, with 10 bases in between. CDR3 region: CASSHGASDTQYF. CDR3 DNA sequence: TGTGCCAGCAGCCACGGAGCTTCCGATACGCAGTATTTT.